The 24 T cell receptor beta chains reported below all come from one sample, sequenced in a study of PD-1 and CTLA-4 blockade in melanoma. The method was immunoSEQ multiplex PCR; TCRdb's version includes in-frame clones alone and lacks a portion of them. The sample shows tens of thousands of clones, 75% to 95% of them seen only once. The sequences come from CD8+ T cells from peripheral blood, collected from a patient given anti-PD-1 treatment. These receptor sequences come from a human donor with melanoma.

The gene calls are TRBV5-1 and TRBJ1-1, with a weak D call TRBD1 (5 bases). CDR1 is SGHRS and CDR2 is YFSETQ in the germline V gene. Deletions cut 0 bases from V and 0 bases from J, with 6 bases between. There are 14 residues in the CDR3. The CDR3 nucleotides are TGCGCCAGCAGCTTGGGGGGGATGAACACTGAAGCTTTCTTT. This sequence encodes CASSLGGMNTEAFF.

The chain couples TRBV3-1 (or the pseudogene TRBV3-2) to TRBJ1-1; D unresolved. The CDR3 runs 14 residues. From germline, CDR1 is LGHDT and CDR2 YNNKEL (reference sequence). Trimming took off 2 bases at V and 7 bases at J, with 14 bases between the two ends. The CDR3 nucleotides are TGTGCCAGCAGCCAAATGGACCTAGGAAGTGAAGCTTTCTTT. Protein: CASSQMDLGSEAFF.

The chain links TRBV5-4 to TRBJ2-3; 8 bases match TRBD2. The CDR3 is 15 residues long. Germline assignment: CDR1 SGHNT and CDR2 YYREEE (reference sequence). J was trimmed by 6 bases and V by 4 bases; bases with no gene match: 10. The CDR3 sequence: CASSPREAGDDTQYF. DNA for the CDR3: TGTGCCAGCAGCCCCCGGGAAGCGGGAGATGATACGCAGTATTTT.

This rearrangement joins TRBV28 to TRBJ2-7; 10 positions agree with TRBD1. The CDR3 runs 18 residues. Germline V gene data show CDR1 as MDHEN and CDR2 as SYDVKM. Unmatched junction bases numbered 10, after V lost 1 base and J lost 1 base. The DNA for the CDR3 is TGTGCCAGCAGTTTATACCCCGTGGGACAGGGGAAATCCTACGAGCAGTACTTC. This translates into CASSLYPVGQGKSYEQYF.

The chain carries TRBV5-4 and TRBJ1-2, with D perhaps TRBD1 (6 bases). Germline assignment: CDR1 SGHNT and CDR2 YYREEE (reference sequence). The V end was cut by 0 bases, the J end by 0 bases, with 9 bases between. The CDR3 is 15 amino acids. Here the CDR3 DNA reads TGTGCCAGCAGCTTGGGAGGGACATCTAACTATGGCTACACCTTC. This codes for CASSLGGTSNYGYTF.

The V and J genes are TRBV5-4 and TRBJ2-3; D not certain. CDR1 and CDR2 (germline): SGHNT, YYREEE (reference sequence). With 6 bases removed from V and 3 bases from J, the gap between germline ends came to 14 bases. The CDR3 is 14 amino acids. The CDR3 sequence is CASTSDAETDTQYF. As DNA, the CDR3 is TGTGCCAGCACATCGGACGCTGAGACAGATACGCAGTATTTT.

V is TRBV28 and J is TRBJ1-2; D gene uncertain. The CDR3 length is 13 residues. Trimming removed 3 bases at V and 6 bases at J, with 11 bases between. The V gene's germline CDR1 is MDHEN and CDR2 SYDVKM. The DNA of the CDR3 is TGTGCCAGCAGTTTCAACACAGCCAATGGCTACACCTTC. Translating gives CASSFNTANGYTF.

The genes are TRBV7-6 and TRBJ2-1; D is undetermined. Germline assignment: CDR1 SGHVS and CDR2 FNYEAQ. The CDR3 is 15 residues long. V was clipped by 5 bases and J by 0 bases, with 11 bases between them. The CDR3 is CASSQTASSYNEQFF. For the CDR3, the DNA is TGTGCCAGCAGCCAGACCGCTAGCTCCTACAATGAGCAGTTCTTC.

The V and J genes are TRBV28 and TRBJ2-7; the D gene is possibly TRBD1 (7 bases). In germline, CDR1 is MDHEN, CDR2 SYDVKM. The V end was cut by 6 bases, the J end by 6 bases, with 18 bases between. This CDR3 is built from 14 residues. This CDR3 is CASSRGALKGEQYF. The CDR3 DNA reads TGTGCCAGCAGCAGGGGGGCACTAAAGGGCGAGCAGTACTTC. Drawing the rest from reference TRBV28 and TRBJ2-7, the complete variable domain is DVKVTQSSRYLVKRTGEKVFLECVQDMDHENMFWYRQDPGLGLRLIYFSYDVKMKEKGDIPEGYSVSREKKERFSLILESASTNQTSMYLCASSRGALKGEQYFGPGTRLTVT.

The rearrangement links TRBV25-1 to TRBJ2-3; D is ambiguous. V dropped 4 bases and J dropped 13 bases, with 9 bases sitting between them. The germline V gene encodes CDR1 MGHDK and CDR2 SYGVNS. This CDR3 region has 10 residues. The CDR3 DNA reads TGTGCCAGCAGTGGTTCCCAAGAGTATTTT. Protein: CASSGSQEYF.

Only a few counts were recorded for this clone. The genes are TRBV7-9 and TRBJ2-7; perhaps TRBD1 as D (6 bases). The V gene's germline CDR1 is SEHNR and CDR2 FQNEAQ (reference sequence). Trimming removed 2 bases from V and 3 bases from J, with 8 bases in between. The CDR3 totals 13 residues. The CDR3 bases are TGTGCCAGCAGCTTAAGAGGGGGCTACGAGCAGTACTTC. Translated: CASSLRGGYEQYF. Full variable domain (remainder filled in from reference TRBV7-9 and TRBJ2-7): DTGVSQNPRHKITKRGQNVTFRCDPISEHNRLYWYRQTLGQGPEFLTYFQNEAQLEKSRLLSDRFSAERPKGSFSTLEIQRTEQGDSAMYLCASSLRGGYEQYFGPGTRLTVT.

This chain joins TRBV19 and TRBJ2-1; 8 bases match TRBD2. Losses at the gene ends were 1 base for V and 9 bases for J; bases not matched to a gene: 5. CDR1 is LNHDA, CDR2 SQIVND, per germline (reference sequence). The CDR3 loop spans 14 amino acids. CDR3 sequence: CASSIAGGLGEQFF. Written as DNA, the CDR3 is TGTGCCAGTAGTATAGCGGGGGGGCTCGGTGAGCAGTTCTTC. Looking up the rest from reference TRBV19 and TRBJ2-1 gives the full variable domain: DGGITQSPKYLFRKEGQNVTLSCEQNLNHDAMYWYRQDPGQGLRLIYYSQIVNDFQKGDIAEGYSVSREKKESFPLTVTSAQKNPTAFYLCASSIAGGLGEQFFGPGTRLTVL.

CDR3 in DNA: TGCAGCGTTGAGGACACGAGGGACAGTAACACCGGGGAGCTGTTTTTT. It is translated as CSVEDTRDSNTGELFF. The chain joins TRBV29-1 to TRBJ2-2, with TRBD1 matching 7 bases. V gave up 3 bases and J gave up 2 bases; unmatched junction bases: 9. The germline gives CDR1 SQVTM, CDR2 ANQGSEA. CDR3 length: 16 amino acids.

The genes are TRBV5-6 and TRBJ2-2; TRBD1 agrees at 9 bases. In germline, CDR1 is SGHDT, CDR2 YYEEEE. V lost 4 bases and J lost 4; bases outside the gene matches: 5. This CDR3 comprises 15 residues. The CDR3 DNA reads TGTGCCAGCAGCCTCGGGACAGGGACCACCGGGGAGCTGTTTTTT. Protein product: CASSLGTGTTGELFF.

This clone was seen just once. The chain links TRBV4-1 to TRBJ1-1, with D hard to call. Germline CDR1 reads MGHRA; CDR2 reads YSYEKL. The CDR3 spans 14 residues. Trimming removed 1 base from V and 0 bases from J, with 6 bases in between. The CDR3 protein is CASSQVDVNTEAFF. The CDR3 DNA follows: TGCGCCAGCAGCCAAGTCGACGTGAACACTGAAGCTTTCTTT.

The chain carries TRBV2 and TRBJ1-6, with D unresolved. CDR3 length: 16 amino acids. V was cut by 6 bases and J by 4 bases, with 16 bases left in between. The germline V gene encodes CDR1 SNHLY and CDR2 FYNNEI. In nucleotides, the CDR3 is TGTGCCAGCAGGTTTCGGACGGACGATTATAATTCACCCCTCCACTTT. This translates into CASRFRTDDYNSPLHF.

This sequence joins TRBV6-6 and TRBJ2-2, with unresolved D. Germline values: CDR1 MNHNY, CDR2 SVGAGI (reference sequence). CDR3 length: 13 amino acids. V lost 2 bases, J lost 5 bases, and 6 bases lay in between. CDR3 sequence reads: CASSYIGTGELFF. The CDR3 DNA reads TGTGCCAGCAGTTACATCGGGACCGGGGAGCTGTTTTTT.

The chain uses TRBV7-9 and TRBJ1-6, with D possibly matching TRBD1 (6 bases). The CDR3 consists of 12 residues. Germline assignment: CDR1 SEHNR and CDR2 FQNEAQ (reference sequence). V was shortened by 7 bases and J by 14 bases, with 15 bases between the two germline ends. This CDR3 reads CASIHLGGALHF. For the CDR3, the DNA is TGTGCCAGCATTCATCTAGGGGGGGCCCTCCACTTT.

This clone has a handful of counts. The V and J genes are TRBV28 and TRBJ1-5; D remains ambiguous. Germline V CDR1 and CDR2: MDHEN, SYDVKM. This CDR3 is built from 16 residues. The V end lost 7 bases, the J end lost 0 bases, and 16 bases lay between the germline ends. This CDR3 is CASTQDFGSSNQPQHF. CDR3 DNA: TGTGCCAGCACCCAGGACTTTGGATCTAGCAATCAGCCCCAGCATTTT.

The V call is TRBV24-1, the J call TRBJ2-2; 7 positions match TRBD1. The CDR3 covers 15 residues. The germline V gene encodes CDR1 KGHDR and CDR2 SFDVKD. J was trimmed by 6 bases and V by 4 bases; bases with no gene match: 7. The DNA of the CDR3 is TGTGCCACCAGTGAGGCAACAGGGGCGGCCGGGGAGCTGTTTTTT. Translation gives CATSEATGAAGELFF.

The chain employs TRBV10-1 and TRBJ1-5; 8 positions match TRBD1. CDR3 size: 14 residues. After removal of 4 bases from V and 8 bases from J, the junction contained 7 bases not matched to a gene. Germline V gives CDR1 WNHNN, CDR2 SYGVQD (reference sequence). The CDR3 sequence is CASSGQGILEPQHF. As DNA, the CDR3 is TGCGCCAGCAGTGGACAGGGGATCCTAGAGCCCCAGCATTTT.

This chain connects TRBV6-4 to TRBJ2-3, with a weak D call TRBD1 (5 bases). This CDR3 comprises 15 residues. CDR1 is MRHNA and CDR2 is SNTAGT in the germline V gene. The V gene lost 4 bases and the J gene lost 0 bases, with 11 bases spanning the gap. CDR3 sequence reads: CASSARTTSTDTQYF. The CDR3 DNA follows: TGTGCCAGCAGTGCGAGGACAACTAGCACAGATACGCAGTATTTT.

The V and J genes are TRBV3-1 (or the pseudogene TRBV3-2) and TRBJ2-1, with TRBD2 identical over 10 bases. From germline, CDR1 is LGHDT and CDR2 YNNKEL (reference sequence). This CDR3 is 16 amino acids long. The ends lost 4 bases at V and 8 bases at J; junction bases unmatched: 11. The CDR3 loop is CASSPGTGTSDDEQFF. The CDR3 DNA sequence: TGTGCCAGCAGCCCCGGAACCGGGACTAGCGACGATGAGCAGTTCTTC.

The rearrangement links TRBV28 to TRBJ1-5; weak D call: TRBD1 (6 bases). The CDR3 runs to 16 residues. With 4 bases removed from V and 5 bases from J, the gap between germline ends came to 18 bases. Germline loops: CDR1 MDHEN, CDR2 SYDVKM. The CDR3 region is CASSSFTGQRDQPQHF. The CDR3 nucleotides are TGTGCCAGCAGTTCATTTACAGGACAGCGCGATCAGCCCCAGCATTTT. Together with reference TRBV28 and TRBJ1-5, the CDR3 gives the full variable domain: DVKVTQSSRYLVKRTGEKVFLECVQDMDHENMFWYRQDPGLGLRLIYFSYDVKMKEKGDIPEGYSVSREKKERFSLILESASTNQTSMYLCASSSFTGQRDQPQHFGDGTRLSIL.